Here is one T cell receptor beta chain with its context. In the same sample, other DNA sequences code for this CDR3. This sample is part of a study of blood T cell repertoires in COVID-19. Study at large: Acute-phase and convalescent COVID-19 samples originated in the United States, Italy and Spain. T cells, B-cell-depleted T cells, or PBMCs provided the cDNA or gDNA that served as material.

In the original analysis: The assay estimated nucleated cells by amplifying reference gene primers. Clones were read by immunoSEQ multiplex PCR, and TCRdb kept only the in-frame ones, dropping some. That table is the source of V, J and clone size, and D and trimming were worked out from the DNA. The sample lists tens of thousands of clones, approximately 83% occurring once. This CDR3 spans 14 amino acids. V gave up 3 bases and J gave up 7 bases, with 13 bases separating them. CDR1 LNHDA and CDR2 SQIVND come from the germline V gene (reference sequence). The sample taken for sequencing was peripheral blood. The TCR sequence derives from a woman aged 60-75 years with acute or convalescent COVID-19. The chain uses TRBV19 and TRBJ1-5, with D maybe TRBD1 (6 bases). The CDR3 is CASSISQGRQPQHF. The DNA of the CDR3 is TGTGCCAGTAGTATCTCTCAGGGGCGGCAGCCCCAGCATTTT.